These 27 T cell receptor beta chains originate from one sample sequenced in a study of T cell clonality in common variable immunodeficiency. The table came from immunoSEQ multiplex PCR; TCRdb's copy has only in-frame clones and leaves some out. Observed in the sample are roughly 12,000 clones, none of them singletons. No antigen is known for these receptors. Study-level results: Common variable immunodeficiency TCR beta sequences reportedly had fewer deletions and N-nucleotide insertions.

The sequenced material came from peripheral blood mononuclear cells. The source of these receptors is a human donor with common variable immunodeficiency.

This clone is medium-sized within its sample. The read terminates 3 residues before the CDR3 end, so the remaining end is supplied by the germline J gene. V gene TRBV7-3 combines with J gene TRBJ1-1, with D hard to call. V was trimmed by 2 bases and J by 4 bases, leaving 11 bases between them. CDR1 is SGHTA, CDR2 FQGTGA, per germline. The CDR3 runs 14 residues. The CDR3 reads CASSLDPGSTEAFF. The CDR3 bases that were read are TGTGCCAGCAGCTTAGATCCAGGCTCCACTGAA.

As to this clone: The CDR3 end lies 3 residues beyond the end of the read and is filled in from the germline J gene. The chain is built from TRBV18 and TRBJ2-4, with TRBD1 identical over 7 bases. J gave up 1 base and V 3 bases, and 12 bases lay outside the gene matches. CDR3 length equals 18 residues. Per the germline V gene, CDR1 is KGHSH and CDR2 is LQKENI. CDR3 in amino acids: CASSPPGQRPIAKNIQYF. The sequenced CDR3 bases are TGTGCCAGCTCACCTCCGGGACAGAGACCGATTGCCAAAAACATT.

This clone came up a few times. The CDR3 end lies 3 residues beyond the end of the read and is filled in from the germline J gene. The V gene is TRBV7-9, the J gene TRBJ2-5; D ambiguous. Germline-derived CDR1 and CDR2 are SEHNR and FQNEAQ (reference sequence). The CDR3 runs to 11 residues. The germline V and J ends were trimmed by 5 bases and 4 bases, with 5 bases remaining between them. The CDR3 is CASSHGETQYF. The sequenced part of the CDR3 DNA is TGTGCCAGCAGCCACGGAGAGACC.

This clone was seen more than once but under ten times. The CDR3 goes on 3 residues after the read ends, and that part is filled in from the germline J gene. V and J are TRBV6-2 or TRBV6-3 and TRBJ2-7; D is possibly TRBD1 (6 bases). V gave up 1 base and J gave up 2 bases, with 12 bases separating them. This CDR3 is 15 amino acids long. Germline V gene sequence: CDR1 MNHEY, CDR2 SVGEGT. The CDR3 bases that were read are TGTGCCAGCAGTTACTTGGGGGCTCAAGCCTACGAG. Translation: CASSYLGAQAYE. Given in full, the CDR3 is CASSYLGAQAYEQYF.

Sample share makes this clone medium-sized. Read data end 3 residues before the CDR3 end; the end is taken from the germline J gene. The chain carries TRBV4-1 and TRBJ2-3; 7 bases map to TRBD2. The germline CDR1 and CDR2 sequences are MGHRA and YSYEKL. The CDR3 runs 18 residues. J was trimmed by 2 bases and V by 4 bases; bases with no gene match: 15. Incomplete CDR3 DNA: TGCGCCAGCAGCCCCTCGGGGGGTGGGGGGGTAATCACAGATACG. Translation gives CASSPSGGGGVITDT. Given in full, the CDR3 is CASSPSGGGGVITDTQYF.

Note on this clone: The sequence runs out 3 residues before the end of the CDR3; the remainder is reconstructed from the germline J gene. This chain connects TRBV18 to TRBJ2-1; 12 nucleotides match TRBD2. The CDR3 loop spans 20 amino acids. Germline loops: CDR1 KGHSH, CDR2 LQKENI. V was clipped by 4 bases and J by 3 bases; unmatched bases: 16. Partial CDR3 DNA: TGTGCCAGCTCACTTCTGACTAGCGGGGGCGATCCCCGTTACTACAATGAG. It codes for CASSLLTSGGDPRYYNE. The entire CDR3 sequence reads CASSLLTSGGDPRYYNEQFF.

This clone was counted a few times. Coverage ceases 3 residues before the CDR3 finishes, and the germline J gene fills in the end. The chain combines TRBV2 with TRBJ1-4, with 8 bases identical to TRBD1. CDR3 length: 12 residues. Germline V gene lookup returns CDR1 SNHLY and CDR2 FYNNEI. The CDR3 is CASRGDRQKLFF. The DNA read from the CDR3 is TGTGCCAGCAGGGGGGACAGGCAGAAA.

This clone was seen repeatedly, ten times or more. From the germline J gene comes the end of the CDR3, since the read stops 3 residues before it. V usage is TRBV20-1 and J usage is TRBJ2-3; TRBD2 agrees at 7 bases. Germline CDR1 and CDR2: DFQATT and SNEGSKA (reference sequence). The V segment lost 3 bases and the J segment 2 bases; nucleotides outside the gene matches: 8. This CDR3 is built from 15 residues. CDR3 in amino acids: CSASRLALSTDTQYF. The CDR3 DNA, read in part, is TGCAGTGCTAGCCGACTAGCCCTTTCCACAGATACG.

In its sample, this clone ranks as medium-sized. The CDR3 end falls 3 residues outside the read, so it is completed with the germline J gene. The genes are TRBV29-1 and TRBJ2-1, with TRBD2 matching 8 bases. The CDR3 covers 12 residues. Looked up from germline, CDR1 is SQVTM and CDR2 is ANQGSEA. The trim removed 7 bases at V and 7 bases at J, leaving 6 bases unmatched. This chain's CDR3 is CSAGTRFNEQFF. The CDR3 bases that were read are TGCAGCGCTGGGACTAGATTTAATGAG.

On this clone: The DNA ends 3 residues before the CDR3 does, and the rest of the CDR3 is filled in from the germline J gene. This chain links TRBV30 with TRBJ2-5; TRBD2 aligns across 12 bases. Germline V gene lookup returns CDR1 GTSNPN and CDR2 SVGIG (reference sequence). V shed 0 bases and J 2 bases; nucleotides not matched to a gene: 10. This CDR3 has 18 amino acids. The CDR3 bases that were read are TGTGCCTGGAGTGTGACTAGCGGGGGAACCGACGCACAAGAGACC. Its translation is CAWSVTSGGTDAQET. The whole CDR3 reads CAWSVTSGGTDAQETQYF.

Many counts were recorded for this clone. The CDR3 end lies 3 residues beyond the end of the read and is filled in from the germline J gene. V usage is TRBV10-3 and J usage is TRBJ1-2, with TRBD1 matching 10 bases. Germline-derived CDR1 and CDR2 are ENHRY and SYGVKD. The CDR3 has 16 amino acids. The CDR3 reads CAISDTVTGGFGGYTF. The CDR3 bases that were read are TGTGCCATCAGTGACACGGTGACAGGGGGCTTCGGAGGC.

In regard to this clone: With the read ending 3 residues before the CDR3 end, the germline J gene is used to fill in that end. The chain couples TRBV6-2 or TRBV6-3 to TRBJ2-2; D is unclear. CDR1 is MNHEY and CDR2 is SVGEGT in the germline V gene. The V gene lost 2 bases and the J gene lost 0 bases, with 10 bases spanning the gap. CDR3 size: 16 residues. Incomplete CDR3 DNA: TGTGCCAGCAGTTACCCCACACCCGCGAACACCGGGGAG. Its translation: CASSYPTPANTGE. The full CDR3 protein is CASSYPTPANTGELFF.

In its sample, this clone was seen a few times. Coverage ceases 3 residues before the CDR3 finishes, and the germline J gene fills in the end. The genes are TRBV6-2 or TRBV6-3 and TRBJ1-5, with D perhaps matching TRBD1 (5 bases). Trimming shortened V by 7 bases and J by 2 bases, and 15 bases separated the two germline ends. Per germline, CDR1 MNHEY and CDR2 SVGEGT. CDR3 size: 15 residues. CDR3 residues: CASIAGGIGNQPQHF. The covered CDR3 bases are TGTGCCAGCATCGCCGGGGGGATTGGCAATCAGCCC.

Concerning this clone: The missing CDR3 end, 3 residues past where the read stops, is filled in from the germline J gene. The J gene is TRBJ1-2, the V gene TRBV30; D is perhaps TRBD1 (6 bases). Germline V gene sequence: CDR1 GTSNPN, CDR2 SVGIG (reference sequence). The CDR3 sequence is 13 residues long. The germline V and J ends were trimmed by 1 base and 5 bases, with 11 bases remaining between them. The part of the CDR3 DNA that was read is TGTGCCTGGAGTGCAGGGGTTATGTATGGC. It encodes CAWSAGVMYG. The full CDR3 protein reads CAWSAGVMYGYTF. Variable domain in full (rest from reference TRBV30 and TRBJ1-2): SQTIHQWPATLVQPVGSPLSLECTVEGTSNPNLYWYRQAAGRGLQLLFYSVGIGQISSEVPQNLSASRPQDRQFILSSKKLLLSDSGFYLCAWSAGVMYGYTFGSGTRLTVV.

Of note for this clone: The CDR3 end falls 3 residues outside the read, so it is completed with the germline J gene. The J gene is TRBJ1-2, the V gene TRBV19; D not certain. CDR3 size: 17 residues. V lost 5 bases and J lost 2, with 21 bases in between. From germline, CDR1 is LNHDA and CDR2 SQIVND (reference sequence). The sequenced part of the CDR3 DNA is TGTGCCAGTAGTTTATGGGTTCAGACAAACTTGAACTATGGC. Its translation is CASSLWVQTNLNYG. The whole CDR3 reads CASSLWVQTNLNYGYTF.

The table lists this clone with a few counts. The DNA ends 3 residues before the CDR3 does, and the rest of the CDR3 is filled in from the germline J gene. The rearrangement uses TRBV7-9 and TRBJ2-7, with TRBD1 matching over 9 bases. The CDR3 totals 14 residues. Germline values: CDR1 SEHNR, CDR2 FQNEAQ (reference sequence). Germline trimming cut 5 bases from V and 4 bases from J; bases unmatched to any gene: 6. The CDR3 DNA, read in part, is TGTGCCAGCAGCCGACGGGACAGGGCTTACGAG. The encoded protein is CASSRRDRAYE. From start to end, the CDR3 is CASSRRDRAYEQYF.

Comments on this clone: The sequenced fragment ends 3 residues before the CDR3 boundary, so the rest is inferred from the germline J gene. V is TRBV6-2 or TRBV6-3 and J is TRBJ2-5; D may be TRBD1 (8 bases). The germline gives CDR1 MNHEY, CDR2 SVGEGT. The ends were cut back, 7 bases at V and 1 base at J, with 16 bases in the middle. This CDR3 is built from 15 residues. CDR3 DNA (partial): TGTGCCAGCAACCTACAGGGGGGGTTCCAAGAGACC. Its protein is CASNLQGGFQET. The whole CDR3 region reads CASNLQGGFQETQYF.

In the case of this clone: From the germline J gene comes the end of the CDR3, since the read stops 3 residues before it. V usage is TRBV18 and J usage is TRBJ2-7; the D gene is possibly TRBD1 (6 bases). CDR1 and CDR2 from the germline V gene are KGHSH and LQKENI. Trimming stripped 6 bases from V and 2 bases from J, with 17 bases between. CDR3 length equals 15 residues. CDR3 sequence reads: CASSPDQGFAYEQYF. The CDR3 bases that were read are TGTGCCAGCTCGCCAGACCAGGGGTTTGCCTACGAG. Full variable domain (missing parts from reference TRBV18 and TRBJ2-7): NAGVMQNPRHLVRRRGQEARLRCSPMKGHSHVYWYRQLPEEGLKFMVYLQKENIIDESGMPKERFSAEFPKEGPSILRIQQVVRGDSAAYFCASSPDQGFAYEQYFGPGTRLTVT.

Turning to this clone: The CDR3 end falls 3 residues outside the read, so it is completed with the germline J gene. The V gene is TRBV7-3, the J gene TRBJ2-2, with a tentative D call TRBD2 (6 bases). Trimming left V 3 bases short and J 1 base short, with 9 bases between. The CDR3 is 15 residues long. Germline CDR1 and CDR2: SGHTA and FQGTGA. CDR3 protein: CASSLGGWNTGELFF. CDR3 bases read: TGTGCCAGCAGCTTGGGGGGATGGAACACCGGGGAG. The full variable domain, in which reference TRBV7-3 and TRBJ2-2 provide the parts outside the CDR3, is GAGVSQTPSNKVTEKGKYVELRCDPISGHTALYWYRQSLGQGPEFLIYFQGTGAADDSGLPNDRFFAVRPEGSVSTLKIQRTERGDSAVYLCASSLGGWNTGELFFGEGSRLTVL.

This clone was found a few times. The read comes to an end 3 residues before the CDR3 does, leaving the germline J gene to fill in the end. The chain is built from TRBV7-9 and TRBJ2-3; possibly TRBD1 for D (6 bases). The V and J ends lost 3 bases and 2 bases respectively, with 9 bases between them. CDR3 length: 14 residues. CDR1 is SEHNR and CDR2 is FQNEAQ in the germline V gene (reference sequence). The DNA read from the CDR3 is TGTGCCAGCAGCTTCACAGGGTACACAGATACG. Protein: CASSFTGYTDT. The entire CDR3 is CASSFTGYTDTQYF. Full variable domain (missing parts from reference TRBV7-9 and TRBJ2-3): DTGVSQNPRHKITKRGQNVTFRCDPISEHNRLYWYRQTLGQGPEFLTYFQNEAQLEKSRLLSDRFSAERPKGSFSTLEIQRTEQGDSAMYLCASSFTGYTDTQYFGPGTRLTVL.

Worth noting for this clone: The read ends 3 residues before the CDR3 terminus; that terminus is restored from the germline J gene. The chain employs TRBV19 and TRBJ1-5; TRBD1 is a possible D gene (5 bases). The V gene lost 5 bases and the J gene lost 6 bases, with 17 bases spanning the gap. CDR1 is LNHDA and CDR2 is SQIVND in the germline V gene (reference sequence). The CDR3 runs to 15 residues. CDR3 residues: CASSEGQWGSQPQHF. CDR3 DNA (partial): TGTGCCAGTAGTGAAGGGCAGTGGGGCAGTCAGCCC.

This clone showed up just a few times. Read data end 3 residues before the CDR3 end; the end is taken from the germline J gene. The V gene is TRBV19, the J gene TRBJ2-5; 7 bases are shared with TRBD1. There are 15 residues in the CDR3. Germline V gives CDR1 LNHDA, CDR2 SQIVND (reference sequence). Trimming at V came to 4 bases and at J to 1 base, leaving 6 bases not matched to a gene. The CDR3 loop is CASSTSRDSQETQYF. The covered CDR3 bases are TGTGCCAGTAGTACCTCCCGGGACAGCCAAGAGACC. The variable domain in full, completed from reference TRBV19 and TRBJ2-5, reads DGGITQSPKYLFRKEGQNVTLSCEQNLNHDAMYWYRQDPGQGLRLIYYSQIVNDFQKGDIAEGYSVSREKKESFPLTVTSAQKNPTAFYLCASSTSRDSQETQYFGPGTRLLVL.

This clone is medium-sized (0.01 to 0.1%) in the sample. The read finishes 3 residues shy of the CDR3 end, and the germline J gene is used to complete it. The rearrangement links TRBV9 to TRBJ2-1; tentatively, D is TRBD2 (5 bases). V was pared by 4 bases and J by 0 bases, with 14 bases between. CDR3 length: 16 residues. The germline V gene encodes CDR1 SGDLS and CDR2 YYNGEE. Partial CDR3 DNA: TGTGCCAGCAGCCTCCGTACAACTAGCTCCTACAATGAG. This codes for CASSLRTTSSYNE. In full, the CDR3 is CASSLRTTSSYNEQFF.

This clone was found a few times. The sequenced fragment ends 3 residues before the CDR3 boundary, so the rest is inferred from the germline J gene. The rearrangement joins TRBV18 to TRBJ2-2, with TRBD1 matching over 10 bases. The germline CDR1 and CDR2 sequences are KGHSH and LQKENI. The V segment lost 1 base and the J segment 7 bases; nucleotides outside the gene matches: 6. CDR3 length equals 16 residues. CDR3 DNA (partial): TGTGCCAGCTCACCACGACAGGGGGCAGAGAACGGGGAG. Its protein product is CASSPRQGAENGE. Given in full, the CDR3 is CASSPRQGAENGELFF.

This clone occurred a few times. The CDR3 is cut off 3 residues early in the read; its end comes from the germline J gene. The genes are TRBV6-2 or TRBV6-3 and TRBJ2-2; D unresolved. The germline V gene has CDR1 MNHEY and CDR2 SVGEGT. The CDR3 is 15 amino acids. V was cut by 2 bases and J by 0 bases, with 7 bases left in between. CDR3 DNA, as far as it was read: TGTGCCAGCAGTTACAACAGACCGAACACCGGGGAG. The encoded protein is CASSYNRPNTGE. The whole CDR3 protein is CASSYNRPNTGELFF.

At least ten counts were recorded for this clone. The read comes to an end 3 residues before the CDR3 does, leaving the germline J gene to fill in the end. The chain recombines TRBV18 with TRBJ2-7, with no clear D. This CDR3 spans 12 amino acids. CDR1 and CDR2 from the germline V gene are KGHSH and LQKENI. The ends were cut back, 3 bases at V and 5 bases at J, with 8 bases in the middle. The CDR3 protein is CASSPLGDEQYF. CDR3 DNA (partial): TGTGCCAGCTCACCGCTCGGTGACGAG. The entire variable domain, with the rest obtained from reference TRBV18 and TRBJ2-7, is as follows: NAGVMQNPRHLVRRRGQEARLRCSPMKGHSHVYWYRQLPEEGLKFMVYLQKENIIDESGMPKERFSAEFPKEGPSILRIQQVVRGDSAAYFCASSPLGDEQYFGPGTRLTVT.

As to this clone: The read terminates 3 residues before the CDR3 end, so the remaining end is supplied by the germline J gene. This rearrangement joins TRBV19 to TRBJ1-4, with TRBD1 identical over 7 bases. J lost 0 bases, V lost 9 bases, and 7 bases had no gene match. The CDR3 is made up of 15 amino acids. Germline loops: CDR1 LNHDA, CDR2 SQIVND (reference sequence). CDR3 DNA (partial): TGTGCCAGCAAGGGACAGTCTGCAACTAATGAAAAA. Translating it yields CASKGQSATNEK. The complete CDR3 protein is CASKGQSATNEKLFF.